The TCR beta chain described here comes from a study of blood T cell repertoires in COVID-19. Whole-study context: Spain, Italy and the United States supplied samples that represented acute and convalescent COVID-19.

In the authors' methods: Estimation of nucleated cell counts was performed using reference gene primer amplification. TCRdb keeps only in-frame clones here, not all; method: immunoSEQ multiplex PCR. That table furnishes V, J and clone size, whereas the DNA furnished D and trimming. The repertoire holds about 430,000 clones, approximately 90% seen once, with over 0.9% in the top ten. Participant-reported clinical history was the basis for cohort assignment. The CDR3 spans 13 residues. The trim removed 5 bases at V and 10 bases at J, leaving 8 bases unmatched. Germline V gene data show CDR1 as SGHTA and CDR2 as FQGNSA.

The gene calls are TRBV7-2 and TRBJ1-1; 9 bases line up with TRBD1. The receptor's source is a woman in her thirties with acute COVID-19. Sequencing was performed on PBMCs or T cells enriched from blood (not recorded which). CDR3 region: CASSSRDRDRAFF. The DNA of the CDR3 is TGTGCCAGCAGCAGCCGGGACAGGGATCGAGCTTTCTTT.